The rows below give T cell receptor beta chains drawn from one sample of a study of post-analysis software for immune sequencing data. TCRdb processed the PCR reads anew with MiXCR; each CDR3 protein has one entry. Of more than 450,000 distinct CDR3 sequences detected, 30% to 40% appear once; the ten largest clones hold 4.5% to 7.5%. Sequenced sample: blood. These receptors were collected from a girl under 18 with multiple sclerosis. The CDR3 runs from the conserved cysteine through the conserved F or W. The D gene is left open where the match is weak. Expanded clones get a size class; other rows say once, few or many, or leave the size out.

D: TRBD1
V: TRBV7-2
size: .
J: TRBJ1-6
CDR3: CASSLDRGDNSPLHF
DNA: TGTGCCAGCAGCTTAGACAGGGGAGATAATTCACCCCTCCACTTT

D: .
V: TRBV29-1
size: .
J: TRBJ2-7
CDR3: CSVAQGGGYEQYF
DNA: TGCAGCGTCGCCCAGGGGGGGGGCTACGAGCAGTACTTC

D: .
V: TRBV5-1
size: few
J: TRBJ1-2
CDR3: CASSLELSYLYGYTF
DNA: TGCGCCAGCAGCTTGGAACTGTCTTATCTCTATGGCTACACCTTC

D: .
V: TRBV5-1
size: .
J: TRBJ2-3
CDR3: CASSRDTFRDPSTDTQYF
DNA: TGCGCCAGCAGCCGAGACACGTTCCGGGATCCAAGCACAGATACGCAGTATTTT

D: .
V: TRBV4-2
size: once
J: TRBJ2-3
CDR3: CASSQDDFSLTTDTQYF
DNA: TGTGCCAGCAGCCAAGATGATTTTAGCTTGACCACAGATACGCAGTATTTT

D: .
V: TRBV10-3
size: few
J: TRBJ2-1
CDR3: CAISELAGGGNEQFF
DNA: TGTGCCATCAGTGAGTTAGCAGGGGGGGGCAATGAGCAGTTCTTC

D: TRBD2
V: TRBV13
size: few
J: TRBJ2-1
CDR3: CASSLGTSGGGEQFF
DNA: TGTGCCAGCAGCCTCGGGACTAGCGGGGGGGGTGAGCAGTTCTTC

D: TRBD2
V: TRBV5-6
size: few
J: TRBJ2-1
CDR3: CASSPRRLAGGNEQFF
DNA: TGTGCCAGCAGCCCAAGGAGGCTAGCGGGGGGCAATGAGCAGTTCTTC

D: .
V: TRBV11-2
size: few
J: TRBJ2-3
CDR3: CASSLAGPPSDTQYF
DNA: TGTGCCAGCAGCTTAGCCGGGCCCCCATCAGATACGCAGTATTTT

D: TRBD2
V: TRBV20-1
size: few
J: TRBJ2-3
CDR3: CSAALLAESTDTQYF
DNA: TGCAGTGCTGCCCTTCTAGCGGAGAGCACAGATACGCAGTATTTT

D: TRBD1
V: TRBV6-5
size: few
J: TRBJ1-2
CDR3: CASSSYRGTNYGYTF
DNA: TGTGCCAGCAGTTCCTACAGGGGAACTAACTATGGCTACACCTTC

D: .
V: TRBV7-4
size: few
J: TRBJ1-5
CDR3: CASSLVRGGNRYMYRPQHF
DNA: TGTGCCAGCAGCTTAGTGAGGGGCGGAAACCGTTATATGTATAGGCCCCAGCATTTT

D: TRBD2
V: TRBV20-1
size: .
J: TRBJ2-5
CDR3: CSIGLGDYREQYF
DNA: TGCAGTATTGGACTAGGGGATTATAGGGAGCAGTACTTC

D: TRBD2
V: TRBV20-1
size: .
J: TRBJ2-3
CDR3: CSARGPLRGVYTDTQYF
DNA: TGCAGTGCTAGAGGGCCCTTGCGGGGGGTATACACAGATACGCAGTATTTT

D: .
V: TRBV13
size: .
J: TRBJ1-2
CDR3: CASSSEGALYGCTF
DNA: TGTGCCAGCAGCTCTGAAGGAGCCCTCTATGGCTGCACCTTC

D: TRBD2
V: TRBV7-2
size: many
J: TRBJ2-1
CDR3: CASSSRTSLGYNEQFF
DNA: TGTGCCAGCAGCTCGCGGACTAGTCTTGGCTACAATGAGCAGTTCTTC

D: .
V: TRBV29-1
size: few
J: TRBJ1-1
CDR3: CSVGRWDTEAFF
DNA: TGCAGCGTTGGAAGGTGGGACACTGAAGCTTTCTTT

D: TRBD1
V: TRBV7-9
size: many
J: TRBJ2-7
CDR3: CASSLGQGDYEQYF
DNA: TGTGCCAGCAGCTTAGGTCAGGGGGACTACGAGCAGTACTTC

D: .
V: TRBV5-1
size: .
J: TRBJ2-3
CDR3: CASSEGDSTDTQYF
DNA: TGCGCCAGCAGCGAGGGGGACAGCACAGATACGCAGTATTTT

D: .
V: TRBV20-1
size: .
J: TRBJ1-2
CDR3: CSAPARDGYTF
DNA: TGCAGTGCCCCGGCGAGGGATGGCTACACCTTC

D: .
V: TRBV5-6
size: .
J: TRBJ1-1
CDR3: CASSLPGDITEAFF
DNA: TGTGCCAGCAGCTTGCCAGGGGATATCACTGAAGCTTTCTTT

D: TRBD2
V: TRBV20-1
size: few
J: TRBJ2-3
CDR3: CSGRAGVRTDTQYF
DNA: TGCAGCGGGAGAGCGGGGGTTCGCACAGATACGCAGTATTTT

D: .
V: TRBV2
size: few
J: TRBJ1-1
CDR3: CASSARDTEAFF
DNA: TGTGCCAGCAGTGCACGCGACACTGAAGCTTTCTTT

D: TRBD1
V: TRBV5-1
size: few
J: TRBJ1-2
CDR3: CASSLAGQGASGYTF
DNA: TGCGCCAGCAGCTTGGCCGGGCAGGGGGCAAGTGGCTACACCTTC

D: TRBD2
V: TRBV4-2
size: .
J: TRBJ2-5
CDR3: CASSQDQVGGEETQYF
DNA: TGTGCCAGCAGCCAAGATCAGGTCGGGGGGGAGGAGACCCAGTACTTC

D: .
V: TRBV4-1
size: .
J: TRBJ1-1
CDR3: CASSQFVPGWAFF
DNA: TGCGCCAGCAGCCAATTCGTACCTGGTTGGGCTTTCTTT

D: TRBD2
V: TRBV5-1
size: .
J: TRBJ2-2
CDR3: CASSPQAGGTGELFF
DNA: TGCGCCAGCAGCCCCCAGGCGGGGGGCACCGGGGAGCTGTTTTTT

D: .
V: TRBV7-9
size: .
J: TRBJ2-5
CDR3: CASSLSLLQETQYF
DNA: TGTGCCAGCAGCTTAAGCCTACTACAAGAGACCCAGTACTTC

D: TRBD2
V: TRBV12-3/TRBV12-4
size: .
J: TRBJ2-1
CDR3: CASSTSGGARFF
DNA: TGTGCCAGCTCAACTAGCGGGGGAGCCAGGTTCTTC

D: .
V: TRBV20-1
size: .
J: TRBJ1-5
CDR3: CSARGQLLGSNQPQHF
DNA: TGCAGTGCTAGAGGACAGCTCTTGGGGAGCAATCAGCCCCAGCATTTT

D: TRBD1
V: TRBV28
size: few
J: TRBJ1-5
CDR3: CASSPTGRGQAYQPQHF
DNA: TGTGCCAGCAGCCCAACCGGAAGGGGACAGGCTTATCAGCCCCAGCATTTT

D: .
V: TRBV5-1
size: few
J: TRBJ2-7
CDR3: CASSLGSGTYEQYF
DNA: TGCGCCAGCAGCTTGGGTTCGGGGACCTACGAGCAGTACTTC